This is a list of T cell receptor beta chains from one sample in a study of early T cells in non-severe SARS-CoV-2 infection. TCRdb ran MiXCR on the 5' RACE reads and lists one entry per CDR3 protein. The sample carries more than 65,000 distinct CDR3 sequences, about 4.6% recorded once. The source was whole blood, collected at baseline. The receptors were sampled from an adult who was a healthcare worker with PCR-confirmed SARS-CoV-2 infection or an uninfected control (not recorded which). The donor label of this sample is uncertain. CDR3s include the opening cysteine and the closing phenylalanine or tryptophan. Each record gives: J gene, CDR3 length, V gene, D gene, clone size, CDR3 protein, CDR3 DNA. A D gene is named only where the DNA matches it firmly. Rows give clone size only sometimes, using once, few, many, or a class for an expanded clone.

TRBJ2-7 14 TRBV12-3/TRBV12-4 - many CASSGSDRAYEQYF TGTGCCAGCAGTGGTTCGGACAGAGCCTACGAGCAGTACTTC
TRBJ2-7 13 TRBV7-6 TRBD1 many CASSLGQGNEQYF TGTGCCAGCAGCTTGGGACAGGGTAACGAGCAGTACTTC
TRBJ2-6 14 TRBV12-3/TRBV12-4 - many CASSFRAGANVLTF TGTGCCAGCAGTTTTCGAGCCGGGGCCAACGTCCTGACTTTC
TRBJ2-1 15 TRBV2 TRBD2 - CASSESSGGYNEQFF TGTGCCAGCAGTGAAAGTAGCGGGGGGTACAATGAGCAGTTCTTC
TRBJ1-1 13 TRBV3-1 - many CASSHTGNTEAFF TGTGCCAGCAGCCATACAGGGAACACTGAAGCTTTCTTT
TRBJ2-2 14 TRBV19 - - CASSTQEFAGELFF TGTGCCAGTAGTACTCAGGAATTCGCCGGGGAGCTGTTTTTT
TRBJ2-1 12 TRBV10-1 TRBD2 many CASNPGGDEQFF TGCGCCAGCAACCCCGGGGGGGATGAGCAGTTCTTC
TRBJ1-5 18 TRBV12-3/TRBV12-4 TRBD1 few CASRGQDRGVRSNQPQHF TGTGCCAGCAGGGGACAGGACAGGGGAGTTAGGAGCAATCAGCCCCAGCATTTT
TRBJ1-5 16 TRBV19 - many CASSRFGTDSNQPQHF TGTGCCAGTAGTAGATTTGGGACGGATAGCAATCAGCCCCAGCATTTT
TRBJ2-7 15 TRBV28 TRBD1 - CASSLRDRAPYEQYF TGTGCCAGCAGTTTAAGGGACAGGGCCCCTTACGAGCAGTACTTC
TRBJ1-2 14 TRBV7-2 TRBD1 many CASSTGTGGYGYTF TGTGCCAGCAGCACCGGGACAGGTGGCTATGGCTACACCTTC
TRBJ2-7 19 TRBV4-3 TRBD1 many CASSQDPGSGGFWAYEQYF TGCGCCAGCAGCCAAGATCCAGGCTCAGGGGGCTTTTGGGCCTACGAGCAGTACTTC
TRBJ1-1 14 TRBV6-5 - few CASSLTGPKTEAFF TGTGCCAGCAGTCTTACAGGCCCGAAGACTGAAGCTTTCTTT
TRBJ2-1 16 TRBV6-4 TRBD2 - CASSRVAGGPANEQFF TGTGCCAGCAGTCGAGTAGCGGGGGGGCCCGCCAATGAGCAGTTCTTC
TRBJ2-7 12 TRBV21-1 - few CASQNRGYEQYF TGTGCCAGCCAAAATCGCGGTTACGAGCAGTACTTC
TRBJ2-2 15 TRBV29-1 - many CSVEDNREGTGELFF TGCAGCGTTGAAGACAACAGGGAGGGGACCGGGGAGCTGTTTTTT
TRBJ1-2 14 TRBV20-1 - many CSAIGDGLNYGYTF TGCAGTGCTATTGGGGACGGACTTAACTATGGCTACACCTTC
TRBJ2-3 15 TRBV18 TRBD1 many CASSLAGQGADTQYF TGTGCCAGCTCACTGGCGGGACAGGGGGCAGATACGCAGTATTTT
TRBJ1-3 12 TRBV9 - many CASSVIGNTIYF TGTGCCAGCAGCGTAATTGGAAACACCATATATTTT